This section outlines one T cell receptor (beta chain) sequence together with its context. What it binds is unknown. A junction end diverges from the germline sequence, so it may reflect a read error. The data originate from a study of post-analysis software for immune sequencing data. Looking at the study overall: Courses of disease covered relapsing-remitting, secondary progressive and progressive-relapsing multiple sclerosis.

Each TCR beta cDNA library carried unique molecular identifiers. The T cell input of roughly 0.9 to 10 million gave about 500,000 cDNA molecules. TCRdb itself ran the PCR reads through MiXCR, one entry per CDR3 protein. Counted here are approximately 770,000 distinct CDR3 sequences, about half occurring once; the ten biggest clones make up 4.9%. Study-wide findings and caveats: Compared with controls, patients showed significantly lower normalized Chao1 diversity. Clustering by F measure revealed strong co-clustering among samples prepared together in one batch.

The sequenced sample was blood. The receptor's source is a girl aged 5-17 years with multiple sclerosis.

CDR3 sequence: CRARDTGTGGDEQYF. CDR3 nucleotides: TGCAGGGCTAGAGATACCGGGACAGGGGGAGACGAGCAGTACTTC. The chain recombines TRBV20-1 with TRBJ2-1; 11 bases fit TRBD1. The J call may be wrong; the DNA end is better matched by TRBJ2-7. The CDR3 loop spans 15 amino acids. Germline values: CDR1 DFQATT, CDR2 SNEGSKA (reference sequence).